This T cell receptor (beta chain) appears in the sequencing data of a study of graft-versus-host responses after intestinal transplantation. Overall study results and limits: In recipient marrow, GvH clones were found, and some appeared first in ileum or blood.

Profiled with immunoSEQ multiplex PCR; TCRdb holds only in-frame clones, not every one. This table has 99,000 or so clones, 85% to 95% appearing once. In regard to this clone: What it recognizes is unknown.

The CDR3 is 13 amino acids. The V end lost 5 bases, the J end lost 6 bases, and 13 bases lay between the germline ends. Germline CDR1 SGHAT, CDR2 FQNNGV. The sequence derives from a human donor who was the organ donor for an intestinal transplant. The source was unstimulated CD8+ T cells sorted from spleen or lymph node cells, collected before transplant. The J gene is TRBJ1-1, the V gene TRBV11-2; D gene ambiguous. CDR3: CASSLPGFAEAFF. CDR3 nucleotide sequence: TGTGCCAGCAGCCTTCCCGGGTTCGCTGAAGCTTTCTTT.